The next 17 T cell receptor beta chains were all read from a single sample in a study of cytomegalovirus exposure and HLA in healthy donors. The primer mix had 60 Vbeta and 13 Jbeta primers. The repertoire was sequenced with immunoSEQ multiplex PCR; TCRdb's copy has only in-frame clones and lacks some. The sample carries under 150,000 clones, roughly 79% recorded once. Sequenced sample: PBMCs. The receptors here all came from a male donor in good health and CMV-seronegative.

This sequence joins TRBV19 and TRBJ2-1; 7 bases are shared with TRBD1. V gave up 7 bases and J gave up 5 bases; unmatched junction bases: 14. The CDR3 totals 16 residues. Germline CDR1 and CDR2: LNHDA and SQIVND (reference sequence). The CDR3 nucleotides are TGTGCCAGTACCCCAGGGGGTGGATGGGGAGACAATGAGCAGTTCTTC. Its translation is CASTPGGGWGDNEQFF.

The chain employs TRBV18 and TRBJ2-7, with D possibly matching TRBD1 (6 bases). The CDR3 totals 13 residues. V was trimmed by 3 bases and J by 4 bases, leaving 10 bases between them. CDR1 is KGHSH, CDR2 LQKENI, per germline. The CDR3 spells CASSPVRGYEQYF. CDR3 bases: TGTGCCAGCTCACCTGTCAGGGGATACGAGCAGTACTTC.

The rearrangement uses TRBV9 and TRBJ2-2, with 12 bases identical to TRBD1. J gave up 7 bases and V 2 bases, and 6 bases lay outside the gene matches. The CDR3 has 16 amino acids. CDR1 SGDLS and CDR2 YYNGEE come from the germline V gene. The CDR3 loop reads CASSVSGTGGGGELFF. The CDR3, as DNA: TGTGCCAGCAGCGTCTCCGGGACAGGGGGCGGCGGGGAGCTGTTTTTT.

The chain combines TRBV19 with TRBJ1-4; D gene uncertain. V was trimmed by 7 bases and J by 5 bases, leaving 14 bases between them. The CDR3 is 14 residues long. CDR1 is LNHDA, CDR2 SQIVND, per germline (reference sequence). Written as DNA, the CDR3 is TGTGCCAGTAATCGAGAGGGTGGAAATGAAAAACTGTTTTTT. It yields the protein CASNREGGNEKLFF. The complete variable domain, with remaining parts taken from reference TRBV19 and TRBJ1-4, reads DGGITQSPKYLFRKEGQNVTLSCEQNLNHDAMYWYRQDPGQGLRLIYYSQIVNDFQKGDIAEGYSVSREKKESFPLTVTSAQKNPTAFYLCASNREGGNEKLFFGSGTQLSVL.

V usage is TRBV10-2 and J usage is TRBJ1-1; possible D gene TRBD1, 6 bases. Germline V lookup: CDR1 WSHSY, CDR2 SAAADI. CDR3 length: 13 amino acids. Trimming stripped 4 bases from V and 4 bases from J, with 10 bases between. CDR3 sequence reads: CASSAQGRTEAFF. The CDR3 bases are TGCGCCAGCAGTGCGCAGGGGCGCACTGAAGCTTTCTTT.

The V call is TRBV5-1, the J call TRBJ2-1, with no clear D. CDR3 length: 13 residues. V lost 1 base and J 2 bases, leaving 4 bases between the germline ends. Germline CDR1 and CDR2: SGHRS and YFSETQ. The CDR3 protein is CASSLSAYNEQFF. The CDR3 nucleotides read TGCGCCAGCAGCTTGTCAGCCTACAATGAGCAGTTCTTC.

This chain joins TRBV30 and TRBJ2-5; unclear D gene. Deletions cut 1 base from V and 14 bases from J, with 14 bases between. CDR1 GTSNPN and CDR2 SVGIG come from the germline V gene (reference sequence). The CDR3 covers 11 residues. The CDR3: CAWSAPTTLYF. CDR3 sequence (DNA): TGTGCCTGGAGTGCGCCCACCACCCTATACTTC.

For the CDR3, the DNA is TGCAGCGCTCTGGGGGCGCAGGGTGCAACTAATGAAAAACTGTTTTTT. It specifies CSALGAQGATNEKLFF. The chain employs TRBV29-1 and TRBJ1-4; the D gene is possibly TRBD1 (6 bases). The CDR3 has 16 amino acids. Germline lookup yields CDR1 SQVTM and CDR2 ANQGSEA. Trimming removed 7 bases at V and 0 bases at J, with 18 bases between. The full variable domain, completed using reference TRBV29-1 and TRBJ1-4, is SAVISQKPSRDICQRGTSLTIQCQVDSQVTMMFWYRQQPGQSLTLIATANQGSEATYESGFVIDKFPISRPNLTFSTLTVSNMSPEDSSIYLCSALGAQGATNEKLFFGSGTQLSVL.

The chain joins TRBV15 to TRBJ2-7; unclear D gene. Germline V gives CDR1 LNHNV, CDR2 YYDKDF (reference sequence). V lost 4 bases and J 2 bases, leaving 6 bases between the germline ends. The CDR3 totals 12 residues. The CDR3 loop is CATSNTPYEQYF. The CDR3 coding sequence is TGTGCCACCAGCAACACCCCCTACGAGCAGTACTTC.

This clone was seen a single time. The rearrangement joins TRBV6-1 to TRBJ2-7, with 9 nucleotides matching TRBD1. Trimming cost V 4 bases and J 6 bases; bases outside gene matches: 7. Germline assignment: CDR1 MNHNS and CDR2 SASEGT. The length of the CDR3 is 14 residues. CDR3 coding DNA: TGTGCCAGCAGTGCGGGGACAGGGTCGGGCGAGCAGTACTTC. Its protein product is CASSAGTGSGEQYF.

This clone was seen just once. Different DNA sequences within this sample yield the same CDR3. The chain is built from TRBV7-2 and TRBJ2-3, with TRBD2 matching 8 bases. From germline, CDR1 is SGHTA and CDR2 FQGNSA. Unmatched junction bases numbered 5, after V lost 3 bases and J lost 3 bases. The CDR3 contains 15 residues. DNA for the CDR3: TGTGCCAGCAGCTTGGGGCTAGCGGGTACAGATACGCAGTATTTT. Translating gives CASSLGLAGTDTQYF.

V usage is TRBV4-3 and J usage is TRBJ1-1; D remains ambiguous. The CDR3 spans 13 residues. Germline loops: CDR1 LGHNA, CDR2 YSLEER. The V and J ends lost 5 bases and 1 base respectively, with 8 bases between them. The CDR3 reads CASSSHTNTEAFF. DNA of the CDR3: TGCGCCAGCAGCTCCCACACGAACACTGAAGCTTTCTTT.

This chain links TRBV6-1 with TRBJ2-5, with 9 bases matching TRBD2. The V gene end was trimmed by 7 bases and the J gene end by 3 bases; junction bases not matched to a gene: 9. Germline loops: CDR1 MNHNS, CDR2 SASEGT. The CDR3 contains 15 residues. CDR3: CASNRGASGEETQYF. The CDR3 coding sequence is TGTGCCAGCAACCGGGGGGCTAGCGGGGAAGAGACCCAGTACTTC.

This sequence joins TRBV2 and TRBJ2-2; 9 bases map to TRBD2. The V gene's germline CDR1 is SNHLY and CDR2 FYNNEI. The CDR3 is 15 residues long. Germline trimming cut 3 bases from V and 4 bases from J; bases unmatched to any gene: 3. The CDR3 reads CASSDRRGGTGELFF. CDR3 in DNA: TGTGCCAGCAGTGACCGGCGGGGGGGCACCGGGGAGCTGTTTTTT.

The sample holds one count of this clone. The CDR3 loop is CASSPRQAHAPETQYF. The CDR3 nucleotides read TGTGCCAGCAGCCCCCGACAGGCCCACGCCCCAGAGACCCAGTACTTC. This chain uses TRBV7-2 with TRBJ2-5, with D tentatively TRBD1 (6 bases). This CDR3 is built from 16 residues. Germline loops: CDR1 SGHTA, CDR2 FQGNSA. V shed 5 bases and J shed 4 bases, with 20 bases lying between them.

This clone was counted once. The CDR3 DNA is TGTGCCAGTAGTATAGCCCGGGACAGGTTGTTGCAGCCCCAGCATTTT. This encodes CASSIARDRLLQPQHF. The chain joins TRBV19 to TRBJ1-5; 8 nucleotides align to TRBD1. Germline CDR1 reads LNHDA; CDR2 reads SQIVND (reference sequence). This CDR3 has 16 residues. J gave up 7 bases and V 1 base, and 9 bases lay outside the gene matches.

The CDR3 nucleotides are TGTGCCAGCAGCCTGGAAGCGGGGGTGCTAGATACGCAGTATTTT. Amino acids: CASSLEAGVLDTQYF. The chain links TRBV2 to TRBJ2-3, with 8 bases aligning to TRBD2. The CDR3 contains 15 residues. The V and J ends lost 6 bases and 5 bases, in that order; junction bases with no gene match: 10. From germline, CDR1 is SNHLY and CDR2 FYNNEI.